A single sample gave rise to the 24 T cell receptor beta chains below, sequenced in a study of early T cells in non-severe SARS-CoV-2 infection. TCRdb itself ran the 5' RACE reads through MiXCR, one entry per CDR3 protein. The table has 55,000 to 65,000 distinct CDR3 sequences, around an eighth seen once; the top ten hold 4% to 4.5%. Sequencing used whole blood. These receptors were taken from an adult who was a healthcare worker with PCR-confirmed SARS-CoV-2 infection or an uninfected control (not recorded which).

This clonotype turned up a few times. This chain connects TRBV5-1 to TRBJ2-3; 8 bases are a match to TRBD2. Germline assignment: CDR1 SGHRS and CDR2 YFSETQ. With 3 bases clipped from V and 4 bases from J, the junction kept 10 bases outside the gene matches. This CDR3 is built from 16 residues. The CDR3, as DNA: TGCGCCAGCAGCTCCAGTAGCGGGATAGCGTCAGATACGCAGTATTTT. Amino acid sequence: CASSSSSGIASDTQYF.

This clonotype was detected many times. This chain uses TRBV18 with TRBJ2-4; 8 bases are shared with TRBD1. The trim removed 3 bases at V and 3 bases at J, leaving 4 bases unmatched. The CDR3 is 15 residues long. Germline V gene lookup returns CDR1 KGHSH and CDR2 LQKENI. Written as DNA, the CDR3 is TGTGCCAGCTCACCTTTGGACAGGGACAAAAACATTCAGTACTTC. Its protein product is CASSPLDRDKNIQYF. Based on the CDR3 plus reference TRBV18 and TRBJ2-4, the full variable domain is NAGVMQNPRHLVRRRGQEARLRCSPMKGHSHVYWYRQLPEEGLKFMVYLQKENIIDESGMPKERFSAEFPKEGPSILRIQQVVRGDSAAYFCASSPLDRDKNIQYFGAGTRLSVL.

This clonotype was seen at least ten times. The CDR3 coding sequence is TGCGCCAGCGGTGGGGACTACTTAAACAATGAGCAGTTCTTC. Protein: CASGGDYLNNEQFF. The chain couples TRBV10-2 to TRBJ2-1; the match to TRBD2 covers 7 bases. In germline, CDR1 is WSHSY, CDR2 SAAADI. CDR3 length: 14 residues. Germline trimming cut 8 bases from V and 5 bases from J; bases unmatched to any gene: 9.

This clonotype was observed a few times. V and J are TRBV6-6 and TRBJ1-1; no definite D call. V was cut by 10 bases and J by 3 bases, with 12 bases left in between. The CDR3 is 12 residues long. Germline V gives CDR1 MNHNY, CDR2 SVGAGI (reference sequence). This chain's CDR3 is CATKFGDTEAFF. The CDR3 coding sequence is TGTGCCACCAAGTTTGGTGACACTGAAGCTTTCTTT.

In the case of this clonotype: This sequence may be a read error, since a much larger clone differs from it by one base. The conserved final phenylalanine or tryptophan is absent from the CDR3, which likely points to a read error. The chain joins TRBV14 to TRBJ2-2; D remains ambiguous. Between the trimmed V and J ends, which lost 7 bases and 1 base, there was a span of 10 bases. The V gene's germline CDR1 is SGHDN and CDR2 FVKESK. This CDR3 has 14 amino acids. The CDR3 loop is CASTGSQNTGELFL. The CDR3 DNA follows: TGTGCCAGCACAGGCTCCCAGAACACCGGGGAGCTGTTTCTT.

The chain links TRBV3-1 to TRBJ1-1, with D uncertain. Germline CDR1 reads LGHDT; CDR2 reads YNNKEL (reference sequence). The CDR3 is 14 amino acids. The germline V and J ends were trimmed by 4 bases and 5 bases, with 14 bases remaining between them. The CDR3 spells CASSPAIFGTEAFF. CDR3 nucleotide sequence: TGTGCCAGCAGCCCAGCGATCTTCGGTACTGAAGCTTTCTTT.

This clonotype was detected many times. The V and J genes are TRBV2 and TRBJ2-1; TRBD2 agrees at 9 bases. The germline gives CDR1 SNHLY, CDR2 FYNNEI. J lost 8 bases, V lost 5 bases, and 10 bases had no gene match. CDR3 length: 15 residues. The DNA of the CDR3 is TGTGCCAGCAGTCCCTTGGCTAGCGGGGTCTATGAGCAGTTCTTC. This gives the protein CASSPLASGVYEQFF. The full variable domain, with the rest looked up from reference TRBV2 and TRBJ2-1, is EPEVTQTPSHQVTQMGQEVILRCVPISNHLYFYWYRQILGQKVEFLVSFYNNEISEKSEIFDDQFSVERPDGSNFTLKIRSTKLEDSAMYFCASSPLASGVYEQFFGPGTRLTVL.

This clonotype was counted between two and nine times. The chain recombines TRBV7-8 with TRBJ2-2; D possibly corresponds to TRBD1 (5 bases). Germline CDR1 reads SGHVS; CDR2 reads FQNEAQ. The CDR3 covers 14 residues. V dropped 2 bases and J dropped 8 bases, with 12 bases sitting between them. The DNA for the CDR3 is TGTGCCAGCAGCTTACGGCAGGGTCGGGGGGAGCTGTTTTTT. Its translation is CASSLRQGRGELFF.

The J gene is TRBJ2-7, the V gene TRBV6-5; D assignment may be TRBD1 or TRBD2 (5 bases each). Germline V gene data show CDR1 as MNHEY and CDR2 as SVGAGI. V lost 5 bases and J 1 base, leaving 12 bases between the germline ends. The length of the CDR3 is 14 residues. The CDR3 sequence is CASSRRDLSYEQYF. The CDR3 DNA sequence: TGTGCCAGCAGTCGACGGGACCTTTCCTACGAGCAGTACTTC.

This clonotype was picked up a small number of times. The chain joins TRBV20-1 to TRBJ2-2; D unclear. This CDR3 is 13 amino acids long. Germline V gene data show CDR1 as DFQATT and CDR2 as SNEGSKA (reference sequence). Trimming left V 6 bases short and J 0 bases short, with 8 bases between. The CDR3 sequence: CSADAPNTGELFF. DNA of the CDR3: TGCAGTGCGGACGCTCCGAACACCGGGGAGCTGTTTTTT.

This chain connects TRBV7-9 to TRBJ2-1; 7 nucleotides match TRBD1. The CDR3 loop spans 13 amino acids. Germline V gene data show CDR1 as SEHNR and CDR2 as FQNEAQ (reference sequence). V dropped 5 bases and J dropped 5; count of bases not matched to a gene: 3. The CDR3 sequence: CASSRDSNNEQFF. The DNA for the CDR3 is TGTGCCAGCAGCCGGGACAGCAACAATGAGCAGTTCTTC.

The J gene is TRBJ2-5, the V gene TRBV5-1; D is undetermined. The CDR3 runs to 13 residues. From germline, CDR1 is SGHRS and CDR2 YFSETQ. Trimming stripped 2 bases from V and 5 bases from J, with 10 bases between. Here the CDR3 reads CASSLYPGETQYF. In nucleotides, the CDR3 is TGCGCCAGCAGCTTATATCCCGGTGAGACCCAGTACTTC.

This clonotype was seen a few times. The chain employs TRBV4-1 and TRBJ2-7; 8 positions agree with TRBD2. Germline assignment: CDR1 MGHRA and CDR2 YSYEKL. The length of the CDR3 is 15 residues. The V gene end was trimmed by 3 bases and the J gene end by 3 bases; junction bases not matched to a gene: 7. The CDR3 DNA is TGCGCCAGCAGCCATCAAGCGGGAGTTGTCTACGAGCAGTACTTC. It codes for CASSHQAGVVYEQYF.

This clonotype was detected a few times. The V gene is TRBV28, the J gene TRBJ1-2, with D unclear. The CDR3 is made up of 12 amino acids. From germline, CDR1 is MDHEN and CDR2 SYDVKM. The V gene lost 6 bases and the J gene lost 4 bases, with 9 bases spanning the gap. This CDR3 reads CASSKQRYGYTF. The CDR3 region has the DNA TGTGCCAGCAGCAAGCAGCGCTATGGCTACACCTTC.

Ten or more counts support this clonotype. This sequence joins TRBV7-9 and TRBJ2-5; D possibly uses TRBD1 or TRBD2 (5 bases each). Germline CDR1 SEHNR, CDR2 FQNEAQ (reference sequence). V gave up 4 bases and J gave up 1 base, with 10 bases separating them. The length of the CDR3 is 14 residues. The CDR3 DNA reads TGTGCCAGCAGCTCGTGGGACCCCCAAGAGACCCAGTACTTC. This encodes CASSSWDPQETQYF.

This clonotype was counted a few times. V usage is TRBV28 and J usage is TRBJ2-7; weak D call: TRBD2 (5 bases). Per the germline V gene, CDR1 is MDHEN and CDR2 is SYDVKM. The CDR3 totals 14 residues. Trimming took off 7 bases at V and 6 bases at J, with 19 bases between the two ends. The CDR3 is CASTSSRASSEQYF. CDR3 nucleotide sequence: TGTGCCAGCACCTCCAGTCGGGCTAGCTCCGAGCAGTACTTC. The variable domain in full, completed from reference TRBV28 and TRBJ2-7, reads DVKVTQSSRYLVKRTGEKVFLECVQDMDHENMFWYRQDPGLGLRLIYFSYDVKMKEKGDIPEGYSVSREKKERFSLILESASTNQTSMYLCASTSSRASSEQYFGPGTRLTVT.

This clonotype was seen ten or more times. The V and J genes are TRBV28 and TRBJ2-5, with D unresolved. Trimming took off 5 bases at V and 5 bases at J, with 12 bases between the two ends. This CDR3 region has 13 residues. Germline V gene lookup returns CDR1 MDHEN and CDR2 SYDVKM. In nucleotides, the CDR3 is TGTGCCAGCAGTCCCGCTAATGGGGAGACCCAGTACTTC. It translates to CASSPANGETQYF.

The sample holds a few counts of this clonotype. A much larger clonotype is one base distant, so this may be a read error. The chain employs TRBV5-4 and TRBJ2-7; 8 positions agree with TRBD1. The V gene's germline CDR1 is SGHNT and CDR2 YYREEE (reference sequence). The CDR3 is made up of 14 amino acids. The CDR3 DNA reads TGTGTCAGCAGCTTAGCAGGGGGCAGGCGCGAGCAGTACTTC. It is translated as CVSSLAGGRREQYF.

This clonotype has ten or more counts. CDR3 sequence: CSVAGQGDYEQYF. For the CDR3, the DNA is TGCAGCGTTGCTGGACAGGGAGACTACGAGCAGTACTTC. This rearrangement joins TRBV29-1 to TRBJ2-7, with 8 positions matching TRBD1. CDR3 length equals 13 residues. From germline, CDR1 is SQVTM and CDR2 ANQGSEA. After removal of 4 bases from V and 3 bases from J, the junction contained 5 bases not matched to a gene.

The genes are TRBV4-1 and TRBJ2-3, with TRBD2 matching over 10 bases. This CDR3 is 15 amino acids long. V lost 1 base to trimming and J lost 8 bases; unmatched junction nucleotides: 6. The germline V gene encodes CDR1 MGHRA and CDR2 YSYEKL. The CDR3 protein is CASSQAVGLAVTQYF. In DNA form, the CDR3 reads TGCGCCAGCAGCCAAGCAGTAGGACTAGCGGTTACGCAGTATTTT.

J is TRBJ2-1 and V is TRBV24-1; 11 bases match TRBD2. V lost 4 bases to trimming and J lost 8 bases; unmatched junction nucleotides: 6. CDR3 length equals 15 residues. The V gene's germline CDR1 is KGHDR and CDR2 SFDVKD. The CDR3 DNA follows: TGTGCCACCAGTGACGGACTAGCGGGCGCCGATGAGCAGTTCTTC. Its translation: CATSDGLAGADEQFF.

The rearrangement uses TRBV24-1 and TRBJ2-2, with TRBD1 matching 7 bases. The CDR3 totals 17 residues. J lost 5 bases, V lost 4 bases, and 12 bases had no gene match. The germline V gene encodes CDR1 KGHDR and CDR2 SFDVKD. This CDR3 reads CATSEMPGTAGTGELFF. In DNA, the CDR3 is TGTGCCACCAGTGAGATGCCCGGGACAGCAGGGACCGGGGAGCTGTTTTTT.

The sample holds many counts of this clonotype. The chain employs TRBV7-2 and TRBJ2-3; 7 positions agree with TRBD2. This CDR3 has 13 residues. Germline loops: CDR1 SGHTA, CDR2 FQGNSA. Losses at the gene ends were 3 bases for V and 5 bases for J; bases not matched to a gene: 2. CDR3 DNA: TGTGCCAGCAGCTTTGGGGAGGGAGATACGCAGTATTTT. Residues: CASSFGEGDTQYF.

This clonotype showed up many times. The chain links TRBV4-1 to TRBJ2-2; no firm D call. CDR1 and CDR2 from the germline V gene are MGHRA and YSYEKL. The CDR3 consists of 14 residues. V lost 0 bases and J 5 bases, leaving 7 bases between the germline ends. The CDR3 bases are TGCGCCAGCAGCCAAGACCTGTTTACCGGGGAGCTGTTTTTT. As protein: CASSQDLFTGELFF.